The rows below give T cell receptor beta chains drawn from one sample of a study of cytomegalovirus exposure and HLA in healthy donors. Generated by immunoSEQ multiplex PCR, the TCRdb table keeps only in-frame clones and is missing some. The sample holds over 120,000 clones, 74% seen once. Sequencing input: PBMCs. Receptors originate from a man younger than 30 in good health and CMV-seropositive. Both conserved end residues are part of each CDR3.

cdr3_length	v_call	j_call	cdr3_aa
14	TRBV6-5	TRBJ1-1	CASSKRVANTEAFF
14	TRBV6-5	TRBJ1-2	CASSYPGSVYGYTF
14	TRBV6-6	TRBJ2-1	CASTPAGGRNEQFF
12	TRBV7-8	TRBJ2-7	CASSPRLDEQYF
16	TRBV27	TRBJ2-2	CASSLFGGRYTGELFF
15	TRBV12-1	TRBJ2-1	CASSPSGIWVHEQFF
15	TRBV9	-	CASSAKSQGLYEQYF
13	TRBV29-1	TRBJ2-7	CSVLAGQTYEQYF
16	TRBV4-1	TRBJ2-3	CASSTVGGRSTDTQYF
11	TRBV7-9	TRBJ2-5	CASSVKETQYF
13	TRBV28	TRBJ2-7	CASNYDRDYEQYF
15	TRBV2	TRBJ1-1	CASRGGQGLGTEAFF
18	TRBV9	TRBJ1-1	CASSVGSRGRRGNTEAFF
16	TRBV2	TRBJ2-1	CASSVDSIGFYNEQFF
11	TRBV2	TRBJ1-2	CASRAQGGYTF
14	TRBV18	TRBJ1-1	CASSLLAGLTEAFF
14	TRBV4-3	TRBJ2-7	CASSQGQGGGEQYF
16	TRBV7-2	TRBJ2-7	CASSLGGGGNSYEQYF
16	TRBV27	TRBJ2-7	CASSLSWAGGFYEQYF
14	TRBV7-8	TRBJ2-2	CASSKLQGSGELFF
16	TRBV18	TRBJ1-3	CASSLRQDSSGNTIYF
18	TRBV28	TRBJ2-1	CASSLLGLAGAPYNEQFF